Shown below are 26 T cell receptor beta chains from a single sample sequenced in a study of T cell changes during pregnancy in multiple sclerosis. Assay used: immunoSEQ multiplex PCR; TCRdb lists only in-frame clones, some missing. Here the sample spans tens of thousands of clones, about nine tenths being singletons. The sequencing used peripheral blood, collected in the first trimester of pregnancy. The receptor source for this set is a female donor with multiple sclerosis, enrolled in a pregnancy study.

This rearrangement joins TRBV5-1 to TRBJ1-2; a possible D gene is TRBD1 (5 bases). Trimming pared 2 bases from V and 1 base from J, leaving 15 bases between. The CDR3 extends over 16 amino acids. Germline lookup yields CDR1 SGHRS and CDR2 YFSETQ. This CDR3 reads CASSLGTGTNNYGYTF. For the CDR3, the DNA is TGCGCCAGCAGCTTAGGGACTGGAACCAATAACTATGGCTACACCTTC.

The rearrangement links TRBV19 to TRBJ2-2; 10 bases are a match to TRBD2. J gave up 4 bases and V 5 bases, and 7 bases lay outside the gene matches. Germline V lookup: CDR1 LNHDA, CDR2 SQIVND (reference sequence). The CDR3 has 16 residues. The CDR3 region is CASSVPSGGGTGELFF. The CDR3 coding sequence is TGTGCCAGTAGTGTACCTAGCGGGGGAGGCACCGGGGAGCTGTTTTTT. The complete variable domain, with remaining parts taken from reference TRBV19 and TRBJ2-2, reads DGGITQSPKYLFRKEGQNVTLSCEQNLNHDAMYWYRQDPGQGLRLIYYSQIVNDFQKGDIAEGYSVSREKKESFPLTVTSAQKNPTAFYLCASSVPSGGGTGELFFGEGSRLTVL.

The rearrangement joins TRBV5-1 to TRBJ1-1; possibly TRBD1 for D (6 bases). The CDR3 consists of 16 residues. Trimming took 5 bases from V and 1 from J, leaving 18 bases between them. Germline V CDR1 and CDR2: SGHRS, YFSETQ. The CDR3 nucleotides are TGCGCCAGCAGTCGGTTTGGTGGACAGAGGAACACTGAAGCTTTCTTT. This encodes CASSRFGGQRNTEAFF.

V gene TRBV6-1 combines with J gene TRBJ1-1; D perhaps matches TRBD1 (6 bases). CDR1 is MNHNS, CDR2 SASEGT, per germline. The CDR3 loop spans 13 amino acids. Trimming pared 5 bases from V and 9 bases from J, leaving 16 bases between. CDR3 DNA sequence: TGTGCCAGCAGTACTAAAAAGGGGGGGCAAGCTTTCTTT. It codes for CASSTKKGGQAFF.

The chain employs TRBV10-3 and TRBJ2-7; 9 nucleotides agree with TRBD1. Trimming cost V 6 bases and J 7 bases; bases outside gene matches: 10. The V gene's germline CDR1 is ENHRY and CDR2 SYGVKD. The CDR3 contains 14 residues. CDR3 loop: CAISAGQGDEEQYF. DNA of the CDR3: TGTGCCATCAGCGCGGGACAGGGAGACGAGGAGCAGTACTTC.

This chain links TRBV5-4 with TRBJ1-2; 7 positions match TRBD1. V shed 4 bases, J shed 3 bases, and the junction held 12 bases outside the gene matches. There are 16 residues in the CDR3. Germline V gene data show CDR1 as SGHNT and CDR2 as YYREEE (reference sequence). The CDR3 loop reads CASSLGGDRPYYGYTF. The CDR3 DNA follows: TGTGCCAGCAGCCTCGGGGGGGACAGACCTTACTATGGCTACACCTTC.

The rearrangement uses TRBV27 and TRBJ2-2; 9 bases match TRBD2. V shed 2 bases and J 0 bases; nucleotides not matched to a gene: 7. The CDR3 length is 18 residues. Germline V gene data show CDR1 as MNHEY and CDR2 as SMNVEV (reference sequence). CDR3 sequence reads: CASSLRLAGFANTGELFF. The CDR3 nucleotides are TGTGCCAGCAGTTTACGGCTAGCGGGATTCGCGAACACCGGGGAGCTGTTTTTT.

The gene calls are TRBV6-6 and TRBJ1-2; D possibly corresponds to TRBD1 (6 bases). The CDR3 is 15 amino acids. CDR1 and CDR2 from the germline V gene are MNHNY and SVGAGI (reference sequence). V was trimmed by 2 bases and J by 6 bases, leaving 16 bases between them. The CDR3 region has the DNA TGTGCCAGCAGTTACAGGGGCAGGGGTTTGGATGGCTACACCTTC. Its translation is CASSYRGRGLDGYTF.

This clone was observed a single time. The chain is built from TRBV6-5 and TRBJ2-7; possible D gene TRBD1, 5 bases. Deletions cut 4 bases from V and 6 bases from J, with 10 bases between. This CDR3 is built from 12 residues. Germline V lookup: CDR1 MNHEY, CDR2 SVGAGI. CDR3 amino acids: CASSFQGVEQYF. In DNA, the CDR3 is TGTGCCAGCAGTTTTCAGGGTGTCGAGCAGTACTTC.

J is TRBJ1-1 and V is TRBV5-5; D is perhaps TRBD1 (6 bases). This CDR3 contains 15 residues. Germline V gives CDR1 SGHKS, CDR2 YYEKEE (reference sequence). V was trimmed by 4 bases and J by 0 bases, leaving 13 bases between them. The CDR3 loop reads CASSLPTGMNTEAFF. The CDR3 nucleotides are TGTGCCAGCAGCCTTCCTACAGGGATGAACACTGAAGCTTTCTTT.

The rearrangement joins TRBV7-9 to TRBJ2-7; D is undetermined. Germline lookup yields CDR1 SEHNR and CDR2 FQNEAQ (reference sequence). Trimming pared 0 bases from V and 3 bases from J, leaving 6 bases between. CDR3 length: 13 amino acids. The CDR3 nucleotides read TGTGCCAGCAGCTTAGCCGGGTTCTACGAGCAGTACTTC. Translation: CASSLAGFYEQYF. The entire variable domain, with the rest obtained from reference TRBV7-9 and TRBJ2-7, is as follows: DTGVSQNPRHKITKRGQNVTFRCDPISEHNRLYWYRQTLGQGPEFLTYFQNEAQLEKSRLLSDRFSAERPKGSFSTLEIQRTEQGDSAMYLCASSLAGFYEQYFGPGTRLTVT.

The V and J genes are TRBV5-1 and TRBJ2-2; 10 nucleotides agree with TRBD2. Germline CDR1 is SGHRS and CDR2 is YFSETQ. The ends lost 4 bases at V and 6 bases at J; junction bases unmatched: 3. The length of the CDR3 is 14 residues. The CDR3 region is CASSTSGAAGELFF. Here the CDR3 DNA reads TGCGCCAGCAGCACTAGCGGGGCGGCCGGGGAGCTGTTTTTT.

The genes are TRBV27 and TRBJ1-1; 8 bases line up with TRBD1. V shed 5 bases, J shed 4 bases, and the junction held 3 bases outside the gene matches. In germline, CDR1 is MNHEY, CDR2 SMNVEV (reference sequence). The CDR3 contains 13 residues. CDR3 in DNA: TGTGCCAGCAGTCAGGGGGCGAGCACTGAAGCTTTCTTT. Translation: CASSQGASTEAFF.

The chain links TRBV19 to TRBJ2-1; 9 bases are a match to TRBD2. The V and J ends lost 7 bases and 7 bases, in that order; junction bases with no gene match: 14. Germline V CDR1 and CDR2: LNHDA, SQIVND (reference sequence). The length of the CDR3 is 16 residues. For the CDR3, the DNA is TGTGCCAGTACTCCGGCGGGGCGGGGGGGCTGGAATGAGCAGTTCTTC. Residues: CASTPAGRGGWNEQFF. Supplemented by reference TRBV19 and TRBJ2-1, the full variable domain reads DGGITQSPKYLFRKEGQNVTLSCEQNLNHDAMYWYRQDPGQGLRLIYYSQIVNDFQKGDIAEGYSVSREKKESFPLTVTSAQKNPTAFYLCASTPAGRGGWNEQFFGPGTRLTVL.

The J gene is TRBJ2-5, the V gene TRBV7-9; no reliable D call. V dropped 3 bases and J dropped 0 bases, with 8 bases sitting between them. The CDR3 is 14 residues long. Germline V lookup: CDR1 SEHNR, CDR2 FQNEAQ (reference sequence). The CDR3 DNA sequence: TGTGCCAGCAGCTTTGGCCAGTACCAAGAGACCCAGTACTTC. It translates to CASSFGQYQETQYF.

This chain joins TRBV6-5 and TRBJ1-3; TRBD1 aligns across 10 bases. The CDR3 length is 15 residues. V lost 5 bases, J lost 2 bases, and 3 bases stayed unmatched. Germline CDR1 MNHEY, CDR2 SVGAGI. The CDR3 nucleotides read TGTGCCAGCAGTACCGGGACAGGGGCTGGAAACACCATATATTTT. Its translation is CASSTGTGAGNTIYF.

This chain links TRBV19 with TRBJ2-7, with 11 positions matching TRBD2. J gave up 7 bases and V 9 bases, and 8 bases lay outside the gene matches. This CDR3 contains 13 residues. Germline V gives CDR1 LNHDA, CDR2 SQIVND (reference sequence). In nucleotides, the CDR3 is TGTGCCAGCGCTACTAGCGGGAGAGGGGAGCAGTACTTC. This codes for CASATSGRGEQYF.

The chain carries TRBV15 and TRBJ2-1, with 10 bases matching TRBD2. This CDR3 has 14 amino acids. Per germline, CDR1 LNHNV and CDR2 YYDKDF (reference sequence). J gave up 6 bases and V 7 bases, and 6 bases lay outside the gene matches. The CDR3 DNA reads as TGTGCCACCAACTTAGCGGGAGGACCCAATGAGCAGTTCTTC. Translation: CATNLAGGPNEQFF. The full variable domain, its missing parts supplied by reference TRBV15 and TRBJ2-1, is DAMVIQNPRYQVTQFGKPVTLSCSQTLNHNVMYWYQQKSSQAPKLLFHYYDKDFNNEADTPDNFQSRRPNTSFCFLDIRSPGLGDTAMYLCATNLAGGPNEQFFGPGTRLTVL.

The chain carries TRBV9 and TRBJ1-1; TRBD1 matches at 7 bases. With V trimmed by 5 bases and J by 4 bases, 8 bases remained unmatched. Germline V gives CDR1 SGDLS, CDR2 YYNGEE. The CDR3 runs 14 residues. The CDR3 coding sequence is TGTGCCAGCAGTGCCCAGGGGGATAGCACTGAAGCTTTCTTT. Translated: CASSAQGDSTEAFF. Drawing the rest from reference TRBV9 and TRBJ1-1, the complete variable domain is DSGVTQTPKHLITATGQRVTLRCSPRSGDLSVYWYQQSLDQGLQFLIQYYNGEERAKGNILERFSAQQFPDLHSELNLSSLELGDSALYFCASSAQGDSTEAFFGQGTRLTVV.

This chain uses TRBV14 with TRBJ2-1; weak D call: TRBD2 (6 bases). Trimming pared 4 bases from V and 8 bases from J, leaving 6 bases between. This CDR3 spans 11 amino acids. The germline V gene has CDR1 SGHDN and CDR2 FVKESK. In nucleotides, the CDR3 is TGTGCCAGCAGCCCGGGAGATGAGCAGTTCTTC. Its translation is CASSPGDEQFF.

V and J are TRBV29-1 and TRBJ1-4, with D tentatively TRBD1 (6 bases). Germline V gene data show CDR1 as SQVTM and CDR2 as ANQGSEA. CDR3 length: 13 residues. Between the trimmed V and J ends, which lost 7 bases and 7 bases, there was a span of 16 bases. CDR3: CSAQGSGVEKLFF. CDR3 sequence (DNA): TGCAGCGCCCAGGGATCAGGGGTTGAAAAACTGTTTTTT.

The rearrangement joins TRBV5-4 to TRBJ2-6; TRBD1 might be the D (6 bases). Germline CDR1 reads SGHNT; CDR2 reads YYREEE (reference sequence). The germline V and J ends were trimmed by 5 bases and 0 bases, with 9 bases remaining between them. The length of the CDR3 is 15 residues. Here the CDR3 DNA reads TGTGCCAGCAGGGCACAGGGCTCTGGGGCCAACGTCCTGACTTTC. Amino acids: CASRAQGSGANVLTF.

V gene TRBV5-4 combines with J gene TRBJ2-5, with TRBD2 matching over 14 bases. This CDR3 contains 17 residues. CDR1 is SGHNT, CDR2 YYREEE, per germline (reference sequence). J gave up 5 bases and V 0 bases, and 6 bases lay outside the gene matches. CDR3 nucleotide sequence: TGTGCCAGCAGCTTGGGACTAGCGGGAGGGCCAAGGGAGACCCAGTACTTC. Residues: CASSLGLAGGPRETQYF. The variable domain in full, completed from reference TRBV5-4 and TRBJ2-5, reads ETGVTQSPTHLIKTRGQQVTLRCSSQSGHNTVSWYQQALGQGPQFIFQYYREEENGRGNFPPRFSGLQFPNYSSELNVNALELDDSALYLCASSLGLAGGPRETQYFGPGTRLLVL.

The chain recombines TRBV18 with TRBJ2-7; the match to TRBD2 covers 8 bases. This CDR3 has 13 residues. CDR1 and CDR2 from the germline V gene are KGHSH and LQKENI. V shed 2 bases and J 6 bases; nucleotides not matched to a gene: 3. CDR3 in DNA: TGTGCCAGCTCACCAGCCGGGGGGGCCGAGCAGTACTTC. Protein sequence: CASSPAGGAEQYF. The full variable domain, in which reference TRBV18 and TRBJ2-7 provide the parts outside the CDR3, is NAGVMQNPRHLVRRRGQEARLRCSPMKGHSHVYWYRQLPEEGLKFMVYLQKENIIDESGMPKERFSAEFPKEGPSILRIQQVVRGDSAAYFCASSPAGGAEQYFGPGTRLTVT.

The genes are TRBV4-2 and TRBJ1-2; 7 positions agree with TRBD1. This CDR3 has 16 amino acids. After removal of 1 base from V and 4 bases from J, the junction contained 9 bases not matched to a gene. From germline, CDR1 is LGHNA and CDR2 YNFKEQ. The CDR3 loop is CASSQVVQGDGYGYTF. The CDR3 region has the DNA TGTGCCAGCAGCCAAGTAGTTCAGGGGGATGGCTATGGCTACACCTTC.

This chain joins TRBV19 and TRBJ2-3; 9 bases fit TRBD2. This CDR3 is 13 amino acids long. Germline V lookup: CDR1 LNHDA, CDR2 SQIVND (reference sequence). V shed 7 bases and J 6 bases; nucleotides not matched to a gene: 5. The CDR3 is CASNIAGEDTQYF. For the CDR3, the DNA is TGTGCCAGTAACATAGCGGGAGAGGATACGCAGTATTTT.